The T cell receptor (beta chain) described here comes from a study of blood T cell repertoires in COVID-19. Study information: The cDNA or gDNA used as material had been derived from T cells, B-cell-depleted T cells, or PBMCs.

Measured with immunoSEQ multiplex PCR; TCRdb has only the in-frame clones, and not every one. In the table there are 150,000 or so clones, less than 85% of which are singletons. CDR1 is SGHRS, CDR2 YFSETQ, per germline. Trimming cost V 1 base and J 1 base, with 11 bases left between them. This CDR3 spans 16 amino acids. The V gene is TRBV5-1, the J gene TRBJ2-2; D is possibly TRBD1 (6 bases). Sequencing was carried out using PBMCs or T cells enriched from blood (not recorded which). The source is a man in his 60s who had recovered from COVID-19. CDR3 nucleotide sequence: TGCGCCAGCAGCTTGACAGGGAGTAGGAACACCGGGGAGCTGTTTTTT. Its translation: CASSLTGSRNTGELFF.